The 17 T cell receptor beta chains given below trace back to one sample, sequenced in a study of shared clonotypes between healthy human individuals. Sequencing was performed with immunoSEQ multiplex PCR; in TCRdb, only in-frame clones are kept and a portion is missing. The sample includes some 360,000 clones, around 70% of them seen just once. The sample consisted of memory CD4+ T cells sorted from blood. Subset specified: CD45RA-negative fraction. The receptors were gathered from a man younger than 45 in good health.

The chain combines TRBV10-1 with TRBJ2-2; no clear D gene. Between the trimmed V and J ends, which lost 8 bases and 0 bases, there was a span of 19 bases. CDR3 length: 17 residues. Germline V gene sequence: CDR1 WNHNN, CDR2 SYGVQD (reference sequence). This CDR3 reads CASLSFESATNTGELFF. Here the CDR3 DNA reads TGCGCCAGCTTGAGTTTCGAAAGCGCGACGAACACCGGGGAGCTGTTTTTT.

This sequence joins TRBV2 and TRBJ2-2; TRBD2 agrees at 10 bases. Germline V gene sequence: CDR1 SNHLY, CDR2 FYNNEI. J lost 7 bases, V lost 0 bases, and 8 bases had no gene match. CDR3 length equals 17 residues. CDR3 region: CASSEAPSGRAVGELFF. CDR3 nucleotides: TGTGCCAGCAGTGAAGCGCCCAGCGGGAGGGCCGTCGGGGAGCTGTTTTTT.

This clone came up a few times. The chain uses TRBV2 and TRBJ1-1; D is perhaps TRBD1 (6 bases). The CDR3 is 11 residues long. The V end lost 2 bases, the J end lost 10 bases, and 8 bases lay between the germline ends. Germline loops: CDR1 SNHLY, CDR2 FYNNEI. CDR3 nucleotide sequence: TGTGCCAGCAGTGAATGGGACACAGCTTTCTTT. It encodes CASSEWDTAFF.

This clone was seen a handful of times. This chain connects TRBV7-7 to TRBJ2-1, with unresolved D. CDR3 length: 17 residues. Germline CDR1 reads SSHAT; CDR2 reads FNYEAQ (reference sequence). V was cut by 4 bases and J by 5 bases, with 21 bases left in between. The CDR3 bases are TGTGCCAGCAGCTACCGGTCCCCGAGCACGCTTAACAATGAGCAGTTCTTC. Its protein product is CASSYRSPSTLNNEQFF.

V and J are TRBV4-3 and TRBJ1-2; 8 nucleotides align to TRBD1. Unmatched junction bases numbered 11, after V lost 0 bases and J lost 5 bases. The length of the CDR3 is 17 residues. The V gene's germline CDR1 is LGHNA and CDR2 YSLEER. The CDR3 coding sequence is TGCGCCAGCAGCCAAGATCATAAGGCAGGGGGCGCATATGGCTACACCTTC. It specifies CASSQDHKAGGAYGYTF.

The chain has TRBV6-1 and TRBJ1-5; D call uncertain. Trimming pared 6 bases from V and 4 bases from J, leaving 7 bases between. CDR3 length equals 12 residues. Germline-derived CDR1 and CDR2 are MNHNS and SASEGT. CDR3 DNA: TGTGCCAGCAGCCTCAGGAATCAGCCCCAGCATTTT. It is translated as CASSLRNQPQHF.

The rearrangement links TRBV10-2 to TRBJ2-7, with D possibly being TRBD2 (5 bases). Germline V gene sequence: CDR1 WSHSY, CDR2 SAAADI. There are 15 residues in the CDR3. Trimming cost V 1 base and J 1 base, with 11 bases left between them. The DNA of the CDR3 is TGCGCCAGCAGTGAGTTCTTCGGCGGGTCCTACGAGCAGTACTTC. Translating gives CASSEFFGGSYEQYF.

The gene calls are TRBV6-5 and TRBJ1-3; a weak D match, TRBD1 (6 bases). This CDR3 comprises 15 residues. Germline values: CDR1 MNHEY, CDR2 SVGAGI. The ends were cut back, 7 bases at V and 0 bases at J, with 13 bases in the middle. The CDR3 DNA reads TGTGCCAGCATCCCCACAGGGTCCTCTGGAAACACCATATATTTT. Translating gives CASIPTGSSGNTIYF.

This chain uses TRBV18 with TRBJ2-2; perhaps TRBD1 as D (6 bases). CDR3 size: 14 residues. V was trimmed by 2 bases and J by 7 bases, leaving 11 bases between them. Per germline, CDR1 KGHSH and CDR2 LQKENI. The CDR3 sequence is CASSPAGANGELFF. In DNA form, the CDR3 reads TGTGCCAGCTCACCAGCAGGGGCTAACGGGGAGCTGTTTTTT. The entire variable domain, with the rest obtained from reference TRBV18 and TRBJ2-2, is as follows: NAGVMQNPRHLVRRRGQEARLRCSPMKGHSHVYWYRQLPEEGLKFMVYLQKENIIDESGMPKERFSAEFPKEGPSILRIQQVVRGDSAAYFCASSPAGANGELFFGEGSRLTVL.

CDR3 sequence reads: CASSFGVRYTYEQYF. In DNA form, the CDR3 reads TGTGCCAGCAGCTTTGGTGTCAGGTATACCTACGAGCAGTACTTC. The chain links TRBV12-1 to TRBJ2-7; the D segment call TRBD1 is taken from the table without a DNA check. TRBV12-1 is described as a pseudogene. The CDR3 has 15 residues.

This chain connects TRBV6-1 to TRBJ1-5, with D maybe TRBD1 (6 bases). The CDR3 extends over 16 amino acids. V was trimmed by 2 bases and J by 5 bases, leaving 16 bases between them. CDR1 MNHNS and CDR2 SASEGT come from the germline V gene. The CDR3 sequence is CASSEYQDSSYQPQHF. DNA for the CDR3: TGTGCCAGCAGTGAATACCAGGACAGTTCATATCAGCCCCAGCATTTT.

The chain uses TRBV7-2 and TRBJ2-7, with D unresolved. The germline V gene encodes CDR1 SGHTA and CDR2 FQGNSA. The CDR3 consists of 12 residues. The V and J ends lost 5 bases and 5 bases respectively, with 10 bases between them. CDR3 sequence: CASSIYKDEQYF. The CDR3 DNA follows: TGTGCCAGCAGCATTTACAAGGACGAGCAGTACTTC.

V gene TRBV10-3 combines with J gene TRBJ2-5; TRBD1 matches at 9 bases. Germline lookup yields CDR1 ENHRY and CDR2 SYGVKD. The CDR3 runs 12 residues. J gave up 2 bases and V 8 bases, and 0 bases lay outside the gene matches. CDR3 in amino acids: CAIGQGQETQYF. The CDR3 DNA is TGTGCCATCGGACAGGGGCAAGAGACCCAGTACTTC.

The chain has TRBV6-1 and TRBJ2-7; D unclear. V gave up 5 bases and J gave up 0 bases, with 14 bases separating them. In germline, CDR1 is MNHNS, CDR2 SASEGT. The length of the CDR3 is 15 residues. CDR3 protein: CASSSGPLSSYEQYF. The CDR3 nucleotides are TGTGCCAGCAGTTCCGGACCGCTGAGCTCCTACGAGCAGTACTTC.

The chain uses TRBV2 and TRBJ2-2; D is possibly TRBD1 (7 bases). The CDR3 is made up of 16 amino acids. Trimming removed 4 bases from V and 6 bases from J, with 18 bases in between. Germline V gene sequence: CDR1 SNHLY, CDR2 FYNNEI. The CDR3 region is CASSAGGWERAGELFF. DNA for the CDR3: TGTGCCAGCAGTGCAGGGGGGTGGGAGAGAGCCGGGGAGCTGTTTTTT. Full variable domain (outside the CDR3, taken from reference TRBV2 and TRBJ2-2): EPEVTQTPSHQVTQMGQEVILRCVPISNHLYFYWYRQILGQKVEFLVSFYNNEISEKSEIFDDQFSVERPDGSNFTLKIRSTKLEDSAMYFCASSAGGWERAGELFFGEGSRLTVL.

The J gene is TRBJ1-4, the V gene TRBV18, with 7 bases identical to TRBD1. With 8 bases clipped from V and 5 bases from J, the junction kept 5 bases outside the gene matches. CDR3 length: 13 residues. Germline V gives CDR1 KGHSH, CDR2 LQKENI. This CDR3 reads CASAGQSNEKLFF. In DNA form, the CDR3 reads TGTGCCAGCGCGGGACAGTCAAATGAAAAACTGTTTTTT.

Points on this clone: A much larger clone lies one base from this, so it may be a read error. Within the sample, other DNA sequences also encode this same CDR3. The chain recombines TRBV30 with TRBJ2-7; D gene uncertain. This CDR3 is 11 amino acids long. Germline loops: CDR1 GTSNPN, CDR2 SVGIG (reference sequence). Here the CDR3 reads CAWRAYDEQYF. As DNA, the CDR3 is TGTGCCTGGAGAGCATACGACGAACAGTACTTC.